This TCR beta chain was sequenced in a study of T-cell memory formation after mild COVID-19. Study observations and caveats: Confirmation was lacking for SARS-CoV-2 specificity of second-wave clones that peaked on day 37. Researchers report contracting CD4+ clones mostly in CM and EM, with CD8+ clones in EMRA. Clones contracting day 15 to 85 were balanced CD4/CD8; later expanders leaned CD4+. Cross-reactive memory appears to have joined, as suggested by some responding clones showing up in pre-infection memory.

CDR3 length equals 13 residues. CDR1 is GTSNPN, CDR2 SVGIG, per germline (reference sequence). The J segment lost 11 bases and the V segment lost 6 bases, leaving 13 bases of the junction unmatched. TCRdb recomputed calls from the 5' RACE reads with MiXCR, one row per CDR3 protein. The sample shows roughly 250,000 distinct CDR3 sequences, over 15% of them seen only once. This clonotype was seen a few times. Its antigen remains unknown. This receptor was obtained from a man younger than 30 who had mild COVID-19 (a few samples of this study predate the infection). Cell type and time point are not known. The specimen sequenced was PBMCs or a T cell subset sorted from them (not recorded which). The chain has TRBV30 and TRBJ1-5; the match to TRBD1 covers 7 bases. The CDR3: CACSTGTPEAQHF. As DNA, the CDR3 is TGTGCCTGCTCGACAGGGACGCCGGAGGCCCAGCATTTT.